This passage covers 2 T cell receptor beta chains from one sample sequenced in a study of post-analysis software for immune sequencing data. General observations from the study: TRBV5-6, TRBV5-1 and TRBV20-1 were among several TRBV segments more frequent in patients than controls.

Incorporated into the TCR beta cDNA libraries were unique molecular identifiers, which served to reduce PCR and sequencing biases. Each CDR3 protein is one row after TCRdb ran MiXCR on the PCR reads. The sample lists hundreds of thousands of distinct CDR3 sequences, 25% to 30% occurring once. Their specific antigens are unknown. Source material: blood. Receptors were obtained from a girl aged 5 to 17 with multiple sclerosis.

The chain employs TRBV7-2 and TRBJ2-7; possibly TRBD1 for D (6 bases). V lost 8 bases and J lost 2, with 13 bases in between. From germline, CDR1 is SGHTA and CDR2 FQGNSA. The CDR3 loop spans 13 amino acids. CDR3 DNA sequence: TGTGCCAGCGATACAGGGCCCCCCTACGAGCAGTACTTC. It codes for CASDTGPPYEQYF.

This clonotype was picked up many times. This sequence joins TRBV7-2 and TRBJ2-5; D perhaps matches TRBD1 (6 bases). The CDR3 length is 16 residues. Germline loops: CDR1 SGHTA, CDR2 FQGNSA. V was clipped by 5 bases and J by 2 bases, with 18 bases between them. The CDR3, as DNA: TGTGCCAGCAGCCTAAACAGGGATGGGAGACAAGAGACCCAGTACTTC. As protein: CASSLNRDGRQETQYF.